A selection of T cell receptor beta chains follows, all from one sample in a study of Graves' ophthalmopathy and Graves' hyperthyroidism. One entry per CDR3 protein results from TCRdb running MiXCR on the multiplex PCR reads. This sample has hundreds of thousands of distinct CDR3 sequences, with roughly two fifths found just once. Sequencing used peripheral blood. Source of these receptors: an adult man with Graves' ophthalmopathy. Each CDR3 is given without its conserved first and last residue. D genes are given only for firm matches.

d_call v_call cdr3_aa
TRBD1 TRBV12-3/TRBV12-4 AGSWTGGEQY
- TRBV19 ASEPGTANYGYT
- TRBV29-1 SVETQGSEAF
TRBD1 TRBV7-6 ASSQGGGSGAGYT
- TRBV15 APGGRGYT
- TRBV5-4 ANSTVVYEQY
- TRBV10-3 AIRTQGSETQY
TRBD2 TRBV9 ASSVQASGGEQY
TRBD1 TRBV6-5 ASSPGQAGANVLT
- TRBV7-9 ASLELNVLT
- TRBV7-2 VSSFGQGTSYEQY
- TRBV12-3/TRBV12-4 ASSRGSTQY
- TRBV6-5 ASSYRVGLGYEQY
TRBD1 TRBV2 ASSAVTGHLNYGYT
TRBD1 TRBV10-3 ASSYGTATNTGELF
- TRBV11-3 ASSTSPGTQSPLH
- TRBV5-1 ASSSTGTAGELF
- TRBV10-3 ASSARPGQGAPGSCF
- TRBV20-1 SYAGNQPQH
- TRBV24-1 ATSDAENYGYT
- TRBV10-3 ASSSRQVFRAQPQH
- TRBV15 ATSRVGAGNTIY
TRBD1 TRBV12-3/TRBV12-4 ASRDWDRNSPLH
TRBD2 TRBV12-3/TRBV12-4 ASSLGLAGVLETQY